Detailed here is one TCR beta chain. The antigen is undetermined. The data stem from a study of graft-versus-host responses after intestinal transplantation. Study-wide background: All recipients were transplanted with multivisceral, liver-intestinal, or isolated intestinal grafts.

Clones were sequenced by immunoSEQ multiplex PCR, and TCRdb holds only the in-frame ones, with some missing. The table has more than 80,000 clones, roughly 90% seen once. Study-wide results and caveats: Peak circulating GvH clone levels tracked with early post-transplant HvG declines. Recipient-marrow GvH clones were detected, some having first appeared in ileum or blood.

The CDR3 is 19 residues long. The V and J ends lost 5 bases and 2 bases, in that order; junction bases with no gene match: 13. Germline V gene lookup returns CDR1 WSHSY and CDR2 SAAADI. This clonotype was obtained from a human donor who was the organ donor for an intestinal transplant. This chain links TRBV10-2 with TRBJ2-5, with 14 nucleotides matching TRBD2. This sample comprised unstimulated CD4+ T cells sorted from spleen or lymph node cells, obtained before transplant. In DNA, the CDR3 is TGCGCCAGCAGTTTTAACAGGGGGACTAGCGGGAGTTATCAAGAGACCCAGTACTTC. Residues: CASSFNRGTSGSYQETQYF.